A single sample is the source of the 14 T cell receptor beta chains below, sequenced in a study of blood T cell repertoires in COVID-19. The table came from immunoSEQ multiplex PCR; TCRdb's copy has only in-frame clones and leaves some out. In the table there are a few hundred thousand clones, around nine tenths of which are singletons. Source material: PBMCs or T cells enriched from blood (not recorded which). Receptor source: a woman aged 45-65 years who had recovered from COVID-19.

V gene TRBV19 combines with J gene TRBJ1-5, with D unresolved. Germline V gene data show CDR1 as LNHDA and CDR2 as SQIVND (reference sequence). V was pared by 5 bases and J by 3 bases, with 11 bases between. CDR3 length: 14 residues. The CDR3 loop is CASSPGMNNQPQHF. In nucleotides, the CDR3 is TGTGCCAGTAGTCCGGGGATGAACAATCAGCCCCAGCATTTT.

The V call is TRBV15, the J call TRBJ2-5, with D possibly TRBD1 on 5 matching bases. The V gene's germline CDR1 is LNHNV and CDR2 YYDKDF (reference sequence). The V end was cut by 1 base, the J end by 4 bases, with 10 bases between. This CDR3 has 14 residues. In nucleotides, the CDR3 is TGTGCCACCAGCAGAGTGGTGACAGCAGAGACCCAGTACTTC. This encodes CATSRVVTAETQYF.

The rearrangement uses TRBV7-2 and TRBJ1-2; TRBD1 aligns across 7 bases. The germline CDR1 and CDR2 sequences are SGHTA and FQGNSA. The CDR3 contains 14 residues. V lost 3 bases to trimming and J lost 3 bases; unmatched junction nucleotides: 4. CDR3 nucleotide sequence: TGTGCCAGCAGCTTTTTGCAGGGGGACTATGGCTACACCTTC. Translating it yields CASSFLQGDYGYTF.

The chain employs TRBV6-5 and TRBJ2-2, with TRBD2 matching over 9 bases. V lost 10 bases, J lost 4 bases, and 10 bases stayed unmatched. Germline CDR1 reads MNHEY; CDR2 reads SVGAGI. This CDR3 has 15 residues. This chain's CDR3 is CAIKSGGQGTGELFF. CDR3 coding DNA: TGTGCCATCAAAAGCGGGGGGCAGGGCACCGGGGAGCTGTTTTTT.

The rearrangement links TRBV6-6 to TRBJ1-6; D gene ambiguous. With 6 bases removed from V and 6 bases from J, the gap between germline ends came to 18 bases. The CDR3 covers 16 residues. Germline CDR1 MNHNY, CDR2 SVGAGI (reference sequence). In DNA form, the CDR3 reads TGTGCCAGCAGCCGACCGAGCGCGGTGGGTAATTCACCCCTCCACTTT. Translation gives CASSRPSAVGNSPLHF.

The CDR3 loop reads CAWSVGSGAGETQYF. The CDR3 bases are TGTGCCTGGAGTGTAGGTAGCGGGGCCGGTGAGACCCAGTACTTC. The V gene is TRBV30, the J gene TRBJ2-5, with TRBD2 matching over 8 bases. The V and J ends lost 0 bases and 5 bases, in that order; junction bases with no gene match: 8. CDR3 length equals 15 residues. Per the germline V gene, CDR1 is GTSNPN and CDR2 is SVGIG (reference sequence).

The CDR3: CASSLGSTGGTDTQYF. The CDR3 coding sequence is TGTGCCAGCAGCTTGGGCTCCACAGGGGGCACAGATACGCAGTATTTT. V usage is TRBV5-5 and J usage is TRBJ2-3; 7 positions agree with TRBD1. Looked up from germline, CDR1 is SGHKS and CDR2 is YYEKEE (reference sequence). V gave up 0 bases and J gave up 1 base; unmatched junction bases: 5. The CDR3 runs to 16 residues.

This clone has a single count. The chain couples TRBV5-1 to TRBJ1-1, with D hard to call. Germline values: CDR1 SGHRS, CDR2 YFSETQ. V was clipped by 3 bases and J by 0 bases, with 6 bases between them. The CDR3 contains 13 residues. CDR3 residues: CASSSTLNTEAFF. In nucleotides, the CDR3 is TGCGCCAGCAGCTCGACACTGAACACTGAAGCTTTCTTT. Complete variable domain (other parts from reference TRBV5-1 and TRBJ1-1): KAGVTQTPRYLIKTRGQQVTLSCSPISGHRSVSWYQQTPGQGLQFLFEYFSETQRNKGNFPGRFSGRQFSNSRSEMNVSTLELGDSALYLCASSSTLNTEAFFGQGTRLTVV.

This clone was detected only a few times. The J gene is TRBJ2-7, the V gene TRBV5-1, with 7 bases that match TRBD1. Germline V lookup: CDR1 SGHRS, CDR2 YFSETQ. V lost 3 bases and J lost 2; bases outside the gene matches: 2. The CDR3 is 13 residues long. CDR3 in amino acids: CASSSGTAYEQYF. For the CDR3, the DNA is TGCGCCAGCAGCTCCGGGACAGCCTACGAGCAGTACTTC.

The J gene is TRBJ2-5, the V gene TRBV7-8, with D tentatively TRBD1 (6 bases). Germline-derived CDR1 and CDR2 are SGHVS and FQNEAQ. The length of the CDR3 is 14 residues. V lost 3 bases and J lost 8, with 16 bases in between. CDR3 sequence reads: CASSLGRDKRTQYF. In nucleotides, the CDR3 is TGTGCCAGCAGCTTGGGCAGGGACAAGAGAACCCAGTACTTC.

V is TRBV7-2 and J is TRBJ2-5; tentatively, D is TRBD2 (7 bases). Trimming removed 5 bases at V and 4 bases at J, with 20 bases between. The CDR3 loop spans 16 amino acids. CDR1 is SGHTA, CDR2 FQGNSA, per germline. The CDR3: CASSIRGAGMRETQYF. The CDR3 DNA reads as TGTGCCAGCAGCATCCGGGGGGCAGGGATGAGAGAGACCCAGTACTTC.

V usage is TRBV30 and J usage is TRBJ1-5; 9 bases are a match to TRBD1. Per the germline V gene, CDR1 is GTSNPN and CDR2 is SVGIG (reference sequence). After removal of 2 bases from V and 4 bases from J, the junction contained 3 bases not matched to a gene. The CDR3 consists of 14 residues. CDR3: CAWSYGTGNQPQHF. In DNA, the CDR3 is TGTGCCTGGAGTTACGGGACAGGGAATCAGCCCCAGCATTTT.

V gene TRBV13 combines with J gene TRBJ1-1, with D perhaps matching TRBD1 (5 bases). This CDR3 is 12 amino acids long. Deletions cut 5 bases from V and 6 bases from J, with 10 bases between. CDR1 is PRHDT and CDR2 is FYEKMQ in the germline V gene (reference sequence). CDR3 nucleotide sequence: TGTGCCAGCAGCCATGGGGCTGCTGAAGCTTTCTTT. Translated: CASSHGAAEAFF.

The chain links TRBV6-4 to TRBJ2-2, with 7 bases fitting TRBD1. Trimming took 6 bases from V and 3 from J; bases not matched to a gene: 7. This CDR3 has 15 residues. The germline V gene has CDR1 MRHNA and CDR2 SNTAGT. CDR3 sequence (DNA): TGTGCCAGCAGCCAACAGGGGTCGGACACCGGGGAGCTGTTTTTT. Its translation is CASSQQGSDTGELFF.